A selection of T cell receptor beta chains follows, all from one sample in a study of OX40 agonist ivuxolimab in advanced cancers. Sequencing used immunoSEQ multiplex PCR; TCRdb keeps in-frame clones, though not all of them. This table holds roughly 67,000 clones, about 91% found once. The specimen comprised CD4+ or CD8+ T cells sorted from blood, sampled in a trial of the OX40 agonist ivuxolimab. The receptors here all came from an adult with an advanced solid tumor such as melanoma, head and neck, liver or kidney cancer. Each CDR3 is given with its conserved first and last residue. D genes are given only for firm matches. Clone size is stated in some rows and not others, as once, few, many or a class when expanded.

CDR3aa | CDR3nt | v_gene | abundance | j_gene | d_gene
CASSGDVGTPLVYEQFF | TGTGCCAGCAGTGGGGATGTGGGGACTCCCCTGGTCTATGAGCAGTTCTTC | TRBV2 | . | TRBJ2-1 | .
CASSQERWGPGNTIYF | TGCGCCAGCAGCCAAGAAAGGTGGGGACCTGGAAACACCATATATTTT | TRBV4-1 | . | TRBJ1-3 | .
CASSTDPGGANTGELFF | TGTGCCAGTAGTACCGATCCCGGGGGCGCCAACACCGGGGAGCTGTTTTTT | TRBV19 | . | TRBJ2-2 | .
CASSIAFSGGAWYNEQFF | TGTGCCAGTAGTATAGCTTTTAGCGGGGGGGCATGGTACAATGAGCAGTTCTTC | TRBV19 | . | TRBJ2-1 | TRBD2
CASSQETPDEQFF | TGCGCCAGCAGCCAAGAGACCCCAGATGAGCAGTTCTTC | TRBV4-1 | . | TRBJ2-1 | .
CATSSGLYEQYF | TGTGCCACCAGCAGTGGTCTATACGAGCAGTACTTC | TRBV15 | . | TRBJ2-7 | .
CSVEIGEDTDTQYF | TGCAGCGTTGAGATAGGGGAGGACACAGATACGCAGTATTTT | TRBV29-1 | . | TRBJ2-3 | .
CASRGPGNSYNEQFF | TGTGCCAGCAGAGGCCCCGGGAACTCCTACAATGAGCAGTTCTTC | TRBV5-4 | . | TRBJ2-1 | .
CASSPRGSPEAFF | TGTGCCAGCAGCCCAAGGGGTTCCCCTGAAGCTTTCTTT | TRBV7-9 | . | TRBJ1-1 | .
CASSRPGSGETQYF | TGCGCCAGCAGCCGCCCCGGGTCGGGGGAGACCCAGTACTTC | TRBV5-1 | . | TRBJ2-5 | .
CASSSQTRSNTGELFF | TGTGCCAGCAGTTCCCAGACGCGATCGAACACCGGGGAGCTGTTTTTT | TRBV27 | . | TRBJ2-2 | .
CASSQVVGFYEQYF | TGCGCCAGCAGCCAAGTAGTGGGATTCTACGAGCAGTACTTC | TRBV4-1 | few | TRBJ2-7 | .
CASSFGPTEQYF | TGTGCCAGCAGCTTTGGCCCCACCGAGCAGTACTTC | TRBV11-2 | . | TRBJ2-7 | .
CASSQLAGYEQYF | TGTGCCAGCAGCCAACTAGCGGGTTACGAGCAGTACTTC | TRBV7-2 | . | TRBJ2-7 | TRBD2
CASSSLSSGGTDTQYF | TGCGCCAGCAGCTCCCTGTCTAGCGGAGGCACAGATACGCAGTATTTT | TRBV5-1 | . | TRBJ2-3 | TRBD2
CASSQFPGTYYEQYF | TGTGCCAGCAGCCAATTTCCAGGGACCTACTACGAGCAGTACTTC | TRBV7-3 | . | TRBJ2-7 | .
CASSLVGGRGSYNEQFF | TGTGCCAGCAGCTTAGTGGGGGGCAGGGGCTCCTACAATGAGCAGTTCTTC | TRBV7-6 | . | TRBJ2-1 | .
CSVDLGGVTYF | TGCAGCGTTGACCTCGGGGGGGTCACCTACTTC | TRBV29-1 | . | TRBJ2-4 | TRBD2
CASSLGPREEQYF | TGTGCCAGCAGCTTAGGACCGCGGGAAGAGCAGTACTTC | TRBV7-9 | . | TRBJ2-7 | .
CASSERELFYEQYF | TGTGCCAGCAGTGAACGGGAATTATTCTACGAGCAGTACTTC | TRBV6-1 | once | TRBJ2-7 | .
CASSMGRADQPQHF | TGTGCCAGTAGTATGGGCAGAGCAGATCAGCCCCAGCATTTT | TRBV19 | once | TRBJ1-5 | .
CASSTGLYQETQYF | TGTGCCAGCAGTACCGGACTGTACCAAGAGACCCAGTACTTC | TRBV6-5 | . | TRBJ2-5 | .
CASSPDRGGTEAFF | TGTGCCAGTAGTCCCGACAGGGGAGGGACTGAAGCTTTCTTT | TRBV19 | once | TRBJ1-1 | TRBD1
CASSQEDTAANEKLFF | TGCGCCAGCAGCCAAGAGGATACTGCGGCTAATGAAAAACTGTTTTTT | TRBV4-3 | . | TRBJ1-4 | .
CASSMVPYEQYF | TGTGCCAGTAGTATGGTCCCCTACGAGCAGTACTTC | TRBV19 | few | TRBJ2-7 | .
CASSLVQVGNQPQHF | TGTGCCAGTAGCCTGGTACAGGTTGGGAATCAGCCCCAGCATTTT | TRBV19 | . | TRBJ1-5 | .
CASSFGTGGETQYF | TGTGCCAGCAGTTTTGGGACAGGGGGAGAGACCCAGTACTTC | TRBV27 | . | TRBJ2-5 | TRBD1
CASSYTTVAGANVLTF | TGTGCCAGCAGTTACACCACAGTGGCTGGGGCCAACGTCCTGACTTTC | TRBV6-5 | . | TRBJ2-6 | .
CASSQDMGATNEKLFF | TGCGCCAGCAGCCAAGATATGGGGGCAACTAATGAAAAACTGTTTTTT | TRBV4-1 | once | TRBJ1-4 | .
CASSEAFILTDSFIQYF | TGTGCCAGCAGCGAAGCATTTATACTCACGGACAGTTTTATACAGTATTTT | TRBV6-1 | . | TRBJ2-3 | .
CASDNSNYGYTF | TGTGCCAGCGATAACAGTAACTATGGCTACACCTTC | TRBV6-1 | . | TRBJ1-2 | .
CASSEWASGGSTDTQYF | TGTGCCAGCAGTGAATGGGCTAGCGGGGGATCAACAGATACGCAGTATTTT | TRBV6-1 | . | TRBJ2-3 | TRBD2
CASSQGGDRSSYEQYF | TGCGCCAGCAGCCAAGGGGGGGACAGATCCTCCTACGAGCAGTACTTC | TRBV4-1 | once | TRBJ2-7 | .
CASSLEQGLSGYTF | TGTGCCAGCAGCCTGGAACAGGGTCTTTCTGGCTACACCTTC | TRBV9 | . | TRBJ1-2 | .